Below, 14 T cell receptor beta chains from the same sample are listed, as sequenced in a study of control samples from healthy donors and cancer patients (dated by TCRdb to 2019 to 2021). Preparation of the library involved the immunoSEQ multiplex PCR assay. TCRdb provides this immuneACCESS table in a form limited to in-frame rearrangements. Some clones are lacking; in checked studies, under half of them reflect an unresolved V gene, and why the rest are absent is not known. The table for this sample lists around 79,000 clones; 80% to 95% of them were counted only once. The top ten hold roughly 1.2% of the sample. Sequenced input: PBMCs. The receptors were gathered from a woman in her thirties or forties with lung cancer.

V gene TRBV11-2 combines with J gene TRBJ2-1, with 9 bases identical to TRBD2. The J segment lost 8 bases and the V segment lost 5 bases, leaving 7 bases of the junction unmatched. Germline CDR1 and CDR2: SGHAT and FQNNGV. The CDR3 spans 14 residues. The CDR3 DNA reads TGTGCCAGCAGCCCCCGAGGCGGGGGGGATGAGCAGTTCTTC. Amino acids: CASSPRGGGDEQFF. Using reference TRBV11-2 and TRBJ2-1 for the parts outside the CDR3, the full variable domain is EAGVAQSPRYKIIEKRQSVAFWCNPISGHATLYWYQQILGQGPKLLIQFQNNGVVDDSQLPKDRFSAERLKGVDSTLKIQPAKLEDSAVYLCASSPRGGGDEQFFGPGTRLTVL.

The chain joins TRBV16 to TRBJ1-5; the D is unclear. The CDR3 contains 14 residues. Trimming removed 2 bases from V and 8 bases from J, with 13 bases in between. Looked up from germline, CDR1 is KGHSY and CDR2 is FQNENV. CDR3 DNA sequence: TGTGCCAGCAGCCAAGGCCACAGATATGAGCCCCAGCATTTT. This sequence encodes CASSQGHRYEPQHF.

This sequence joins TRBV6-5 and TRBJ2-7; tentative D call: TRBD2 (7 bases). Germline V gives CDR1 MNHEY, CDR2 SVGAGI. The ends were cut back, 2 bases at V and 3 bases at J, with 14 bases in the middle. The CDR3 length is 15 residues. DNA for the CDR3: TGTGCCAGCAGTTACGAGGGGGGGGCAGGCTACGAGCAGTACTTC. Residues: CASSYEGGAGYEQYF.

The chain uses TRBV2 and TRBJ2-5, with D uncertain. This CDR3 region has 16 residues. Germline values: CDR1 SNHLY, CDR2 FYNNEI. Trimming shortened V by 3 bases and J by 5 bases, and 19 bases separated the two germline ends. CDR3 nucleotide sequence: TGTGCCAGCAGTGACCCGTCGGCAGCCGTTCGGGAGACCCAGTACTTC. Amino acid sequence: CASSDPSAAVRETQYF.

The rearrangement uses TRBV30 and TRBJ2-5; D tentatively fits TRBD1 or TRBD2 (5 bases each). V was clipped by 4 bases and J by 5 bases, with 32 bases between them. This CDR3 is built from 19 residues. Germline V CDR1 and CDR2: GTSNPN, SVGIG (reference sequence). In nucleotides, the CDR3 is TGTGCCTGGAAGGTTCCCTGTAATCACTCTTGTAGCGCAGGGGAGACCCAGTACTTC. Translating gives CAWKVPCNHSCSAGETQYF.

This clone showed up just a few times. The chain couples TRBV5-8 to TRBJ2-2; D uncertain. CDR1 is SGHTS, CDR2 YDEGEE, per germline. The V end was cut by 4 bases, the J end by 5 bases, with 9 bases between. The CDR3 covers 13 residues. The CDR3 DNA reads TGTGCCAGCAGCATCCGAACGACCGGGGAGCTGTTTTTT. Encoded protein: CASSIRTTGELFF.

The rearrangement joins TRBV2 to TRBJ2-1; D possibly corresponds to TRBD1 (6 bases). Germline CDR1 SNHLY, CDR2 FYNNEI. This CDR3 is 15 amino acids long. The V end lost 6 bases, the J end lost 7 bases, and 19 bases lay between the germline ends. As DNA, the CDR3 is TGTGCCAGCAGACCCGGGACGGCGCAGGGGAATGAGCAGTTCTTC. This sequence encodes CASRPGTAQGNEQFF.

V and J are TRBV15 and TRBJ1-2, with D maybe TRBD1 (6 bases). V was trimmed by 6 bases and J by 3 bases, leaving 14 bases between them. The CDR3 extends over 14 amino acids. The V gene's germline CDR1 is LNHNV and CDR2 YYDKDF (reference sequence). The CDR3 sequence is CATRVDRSDYGYTF. The CDR3 DNA sequence: TGTGCCACCAGAGTCGACAGGAGCGACTATGGCTACACCTTC.

The chain is built from TRBV11-2 and TRBJ2-7; D not certain. The CDR3 spans 12 residues. Per the germline V gene, CDR1 is SGHAT and CDR2 is FQNNGV. Trimming shortened V by 6 bases and J by 3 bases, and 9 bases separated the two germline ends. In nucleotides, the CDR3 is TGTGCCAGCAGTAGCATGGACTACGAGCAGTACTTC. Protein sequence: CASSSMDYEQYF.

About this clone: Other DNA sequences in this specimen translate into the identical CDR3. The J gene is TRBJ1-1, the V gene TRBV12-3 or TRBV12-4; D is unclear. Trimming removed 3 bases from V and 1 base from J, with 6 bases in between. This CDR3 spans 13 amino acids. The CDR3 nucleotides are TGTGCCAGCAGTTTCTCAGAGAACACTGAAGCTTTCTTT. The encoded protein is CASSFSENTEAFF.

The chain joins TRBV19 to TRBJ1-4; maybe TRBD1 (5 bases). The germline gives CDR1 LNHDA, CDR2 SQIVND (reference sequence). Trimming took off 7 bases at V and 5 bases at J, with 14 bases between the two ends. The CDR3 consists of 14 residues. Written as DNA, the CDR3 is TGTGCCAGTATGCGAGGACAAGTCAATGAAAAACTGTTTTTT. Translating gives CASMRGQVNEKLFF.

The V and J genes are TRBV25-1 and TRBJ1-1, with no clear D. The CDR3 spans 14 residues. The V end lost 3 bases, the J end lost 11 bases, and 19 bases lay between the germline ends. Germline lookup yields CDR1 MGHDK and CDR2 SYGVNS. DNA for the CDR3: TGTGCCAGCAGTGAGTCCCTAGGGTGGACGGAGGCTTTCTTT. Its protein is CASSESLGWTEAFF.

The gene calls are TRBV19 and TRBJ1-6; D may be TRBD1 (5 bases). The CDR3 is made up of 16 amino acids. Germline CDR1 reads LNHDA; CDR2 reads SQIVND (reference sequence). V was shortened by 5 bases and J by 2 bases, with 13 bases between the two germline ends. The CDR3 region is CASSAGGRAYNSPLHF. CDR3 sequence (DNA): TGTGCCAGTAGTGCGGGGGGAAGGGCCTATAATTCACCCCTCCACTTT.

The V and J genes are TRBV15 and TRBJ2-3; 11 bases map to TRBD2. V lost 3 bases, J lost 6 bases, and 11 bases stayed unmatched. The CDR3 length is 17 residues. Looked up from germline, CDR1 is LNHNV and CDR2 is YYDKDF (reference sequence). CDR3 bases: TGTGCCACCAGCAGGGGACTAGCGGCCCCGAACGGGGATACGCAGTATTTT. Amino acid sequence: CATSRGLAAPNGDTQYF.